The T cell receptor (beta chain) under discussion was sequenced for a study of CD8 T cells in acute hepatitis C reinfection. Time point meaning: naive CD8 control sorted from an acute-time-point sample. Germline values: CDR1 SGHVS, CDR2 FQNEAQ. There are 15 residues in the CDR3. The trim removed 2 bases at V and 8 bases at J, leaving 6 bases unmatched. Produced via immunoSEQ multiplex PCR; TCRdb's table is partial and in-frame only. Of tens of thousands of clones in the sample, 70% to 90% were seen once. V gene TRBV7-8 combines with J gene TRBJ2-2, with TRBD2 matching over 9 bases. The clonotype originates from a woman under 30 who spontaneously cleared hepatitis C infection. The sample consisted of naive CD8+ T cells from PBMCs. The CDR3 DNA sequence: TGTGCCAGCAGCTTATTAGCGGGAGCGTCGGGGGAGCTGTTTTTT. This encodes CASSLLAGASGELFF.